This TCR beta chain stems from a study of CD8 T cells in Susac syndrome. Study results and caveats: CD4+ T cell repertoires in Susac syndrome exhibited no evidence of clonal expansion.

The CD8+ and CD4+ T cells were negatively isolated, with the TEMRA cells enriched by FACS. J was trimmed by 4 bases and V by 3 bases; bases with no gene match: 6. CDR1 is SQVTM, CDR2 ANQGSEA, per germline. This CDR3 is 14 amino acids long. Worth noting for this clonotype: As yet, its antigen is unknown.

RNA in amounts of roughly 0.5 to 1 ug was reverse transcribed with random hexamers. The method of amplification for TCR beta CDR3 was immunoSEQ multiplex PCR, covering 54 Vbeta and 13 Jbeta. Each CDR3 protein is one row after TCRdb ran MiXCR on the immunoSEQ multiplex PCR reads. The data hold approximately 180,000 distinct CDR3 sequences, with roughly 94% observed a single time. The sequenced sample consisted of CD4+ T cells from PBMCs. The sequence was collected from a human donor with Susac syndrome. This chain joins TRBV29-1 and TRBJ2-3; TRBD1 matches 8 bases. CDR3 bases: TGCAGCGTTGAGGTGGCAGGGGGCCCAGATACGCAGTATTTT. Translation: CSVEVAGGPDTQYF.